This T cell receptor (beta chain) was identified in a study of technical replicates of blood from four donors. Generated by immunoSEQ multiplex PCR, the TCRdb table keeps only in-frame clones and is missing some. The sample includes tens of thousands of clones, around 94% of them seen just once. With V trimmed by 3 bases and J by 2 bases, 4 bases remained unmatched. This CDR3 contains 17 residues. CDR1 is LGHNA and CDR2 is YNFKEQ in the germline V gene. Specimen: T cells isolated from PBMCs. This receptor was obtained from a human donor in good health. The chain recombines TRBV4-2 with TRBJ2-5; TRBD2 aligns across 15 bases. The CDR3 here is CASSQGGLAGGQETQYF. CDR3 nucleotides: TGTGCCAGCAGCCAGGGTGGACTAGCGGGAGGGCAAGAGACCCAGTACTTC.